This T cell receptor beta chain was recorded in a study of T-cell memory formation after mild COVID-19. TCRdb passed the 5' RACE reads through MiXCR, listing each CDR3 protein once. The sample yields some 120,000 distinct CDR3 sequences, over 15% seen once. The CDR3 is made up of 15 amino acids. V was shortened by 1 base and J by 0 bases, with 7 bases between the two germline ends. This chain joins TRBV12-3 or TRBV12-4 and TRBJ2-1; D not resolved. This clonotype originated in a man in his late teens or twenties who had mild COVID-19 (a few samples of this study predate the infection). Cell type and time point are not known. Material: PBMCs or a T cell subset sorted from them (not recorded which). The DNA for the CDR3 is TGTGCCAGCAGTTTAGAGTCTAGCTCCTACAATGAGCAGTTCTTC. It yields the protein CASSLESSSYNEQFF.